This T cell receptor beta chain stems from a study of blood T cells in healthy people across ages. It was with a sample-barcoded 5' primer and a J-beta primer mix that a second PCR of roughly 6 to 11 cycles was run. All cDNA molecules were each tagged by a template-switch adaptor with 12 random nucleotides. Every sample gave at least 2.5 million paired-end reads containing CDR3. MiXCR, applied by TCRdb to the 5' RACE reads, yields one record per CDR3 protein. The table lists more than 1,400,000 distinct CDR3 sequences, roughly 40% of them singletons, with around 8% in the top ten. The CDR3 sequence is 15 residues long. Germline trimming cut 6 bases from V and 3 bases from J; bases unmatched to any gene: 11. The germline CDR1 and CDR2 sequences are MDHEN and SYDVKM. Whenever a sample was processed, at least 6.5 million PBMCs were isolated.

The source of this sequence is a woman aged 18-35 years in good health. Sequenced input: blood. The chain uses TRBV28 and TRBJ2-7; 7 nucleotides match TRBD1. CDR3 DNA sequence: TGTGCCAGCAGGAAATCCGGGACAGCGATCTACGAGCAGTACTTC. This translates into CASRKSGTAIYEQYF.